The present T cell receptor (beta chain) was sequenced within a study of T cell repertoires in cytomegalovirus infection. This CDR3 spans 15 amino acids. Germline CDR1 and CDR2: SGHRS and YFSETQ. The junction had 6 bases not matched to a gene; V was cut back by 3 bases and J by 5 bases. TCRdb ran MiXCR on the reads and lists one entry per CDR3 protein. The sample carries fewer than 200,000 distinct CDR3 sequences, around 20% recorded once. Sequencing was done on a sample of PBMCs. This rearrangement joins TRBV5-1 to TRBJ2-3; 10 bases agree with TRBD2. The clonotype comes from a human donor in good health (CMV status not recorded). Some clones in this sample may be carry-over from other donors' samples. As DNA, the CDR3 is TGCGCCAGCAGCTCAACTAGCGGGAAGGAAGATACGCAGTATTTT. Translated: CASSSTSGKEDTQYF.